Below are 7 T cell receptor beta chains sequenced from a single sample in a study of cytomegalovirus exposure and HLA in healthy donors. The PCR employed 60 Vbeta primers together with 13 Jbeta primers. TCRdb's copy holds only in-frame clones and misses some; the assay was immunoSEQ multiplex PCR. This table holds a few hundred thousand clones, roughly 83% found once. The sample consisted of PBMCs. These receptors were obtained from a girl aged 10-17 years in good health and CMV-seronegative.

V usage is TRBV5-1 and J usage is TRBJ2-1; TRBD2 aligns across 8 bases. V lost 4 bases, J lost 6 bases, and 9 bases stayed unmatched. Looked up from germline, CDR1 is SGHRS and CDR2 is YFSETQ. The CDR3 spans 15 residues. The CDR3 spells CASSGPGLVPNEQFF. The DNA for the CDR3 is TGCGCCAGCAGCGGACCGGGACTAGTGCCCAATGAGCAGTTCTTC.

The chain is built from TRBV18 and TRBJ1-4; D remains unclear. Germline CDR1 and CDR2: KGHSH and LQKENI. The V end lost 3 bases, the J end lost 8 bases, and 13 bases lay between the germline ends. This CDR3 is 14 amino acids long. The CDR3: CASSPAAVGEKLFF. DNA for the CDR3: TGTGCCAGCTCACCGGCTGCGGTTGGGGAAAAACTGTTTTTT.

This clone has only one observation. This chain joins TRBV9 and TRBJ1-2, with D maybe TRBD1 (5 bases). This CDR3 is 12 amino acids long. The germline V and J ends were trimmed by 4 bases and 5 bases, with 9 bases remaining between them. Germline values: CDR1 SGDLS, CDR2 YYNGEE. The CDR3 here is CASSSQGYGYTF. The CDR3, as DNA: TGTGCCAGCAGCTCGCAGGGATATGGCTACACCTTC.

V and J are TRBV6-5 and TRBJ2-7; 7 nucleotides match TRBD1. The CDR3 runs to 15 residues. The germline V gene has CDR1 MNHEY and CDR2 SVGAGI. V shed 8 bases, J shed 4 bases, and the junction held 14 bases outside the gene matches. CDR3 bases: TGTGCCAGCCGGAGTCGGGACAGAGGACCTTACGAGCAGTACTTC. It translates to CASRSRDRGPYEQYF.

V is TRBV5-6 and J is TRBJ1-1; no reliable D call. The CDR3 consists of 16 residues. Trimming pared 2 bases from V and 2 bases from J, leaving 16 bases between. Per germline, CDR1 SGHDT and CDR2 YYEEEE. As DNA, the CDR3 is TGTGCCAGCAGCTTCCCACCCGGACGGGAAAACACTGAAGCTTTCTTT. This codes for CASSFPPGRENTEAFF.

V usage is TRBV18 and J usage is TRBJ1-2, with TRBD1 matching 8 bases. With V trimmed by 3 bases and J by 3 bases, 6 bases remained unmatched. Germline CDR1 and CDR2: KGHSH and LQKENI. This CDR3 has 15 amino acids. In nucleotides, the CDR3 is TGTGCCAGCTCACCGTCGACAGGGGTCGACTATGGCTACACCTTC. Amino acid sequence: CASSPSTGVDYGYTF.

The J gene is TRBJ2-3, the V gene TRBV10-1; 14 positions agree with TRBD2. Germline CDR1 is WNHNN and CDR2 is SYGVQD (reference sequence). Trimming removed 6 bases from V and 2 bases from J; junction bases left unmatched: 4. This CDR3 has 16 residues. The CDR3 sequence is CASSVGLAGATDTQYF. The CDR3 DNA is TGCGCCAGCAGCGTGGGACTAGCGGGAGCCACAGATACGCAGTATTTT.